These 22 T cell receptor beta chains share one sample of origin, sequenced in a study of T cell repertoires in cytomegalovirus infection (dated by TCRdb to the late 2010s). The run used an Illumina HiSeq 1500. TCRdb handled the public reads itself, with Q25 trimming in fastp and clone calling in MiXCR, and kept productive beta chains. Rows merge per CDR3 protein into single entries with the most common DNA and genes. The sample table records about 310,000 distinct CDR3 sequences; around 9.6% of these occur just once. The top ten clonotypes cover approximately 2.4% of the sample. The specimen sequenced was PBMCs. Receptor source: a human donor in good health (CMV status not recorded). Some clones in this sample may be carry-over from other donors' samples.

This clonotype came up many times. The V and J genes are TRBV6-1 and TRBJ2-7; 7 bases match TRBD2. There are 15 residues in the CDR3. Germline trimming cut 5 bases from V and 4 bases from J; bases unmatched to any gene: 11. Germline V gene data show CDR1 as MNHNS and CDR2 as SASEGT. The DNA for the CDR3 is TGTGCCAGCAGTTATAGCTTCCTGGGGGGGTACGAGCAGTACTTC. Encoded protein: CASSYSFLGGYEQYF.

This clonotype was observed many times. This chain connects TRBV7-2 to TRBJ1-6; 10 bases are shared with TRBD1. This CDR3 is built from 16 residues. Germline V lookup: CDR1 SGHTA, CDR2 FQGNSA. V was pared by 5 bases and J by 4 bases, with 5 bases of the junction left unmatched. CDR3 sequence (DNA): TGTGCCAGCAGCATGACAGGGGGCGATTATAATTCACCCCTCCACTTT. Translated: CASSMTGGDYNSPLHF.

At least ten counts were recorded for this clonotype. The gene calls are TRBV20-1 and TRBJ2-7, with 9 nucleotides matching TRBD2. CDR3 length equals 14 residues. With 6 bases clipped from V and 5 bases from J, the junction kept 11 bases outside the gene matches. The V gene's germline CDR1 is DFQATT and CDR2 SNEGSKA (reference sequence). CDR3 in DNA: TGCAGTGCATTCTCCCTGCTAGCGGGACACGAGCAGTACTTC. It codes for CSAFSLLAGHEQYF.

The J gene is TRBJ2-2, the V gene TRBV5-4; maybe TRBD1 (5 bases). Looked up from germline, CDR1 is SGHNT and CDR2 is YYREEE (reference sequence). The CDR3 is 13 amino acids. The ends were cut back, 0 bases at V and 6 bases at J, with 6 bases in the middle. CDR3: CASSLVTAGELFF. As DNA, the CDR3 is TGTGCCAGCAGCTTGGTGACAGCCGGGGAGCTGTTTTTT.

The chain links TRBV5-1 to TRBJ1-1; D is unresolved. Trimming removed 0 bases from V and 0 bases from J, with 9 bases in between. Germline values: CDR1 SGHRS, CDR2 YFSETQ. The length of the CDR3 is 15 residues. CDR3 nucleotides: TGCGCCAGCAGCTTGGATGGGAATTTGAACACTGAAGCTTTCTTT. It codes for CASSLDGNLNTEAFF.

This clonotype was detected a few times. The chain combines TRBV5-4 with TRBJ2-7, with 7 bases matching TRBD1. J gave up 0 bases and V 2 bases, and 5 bases lay outside the gene matches. The CDR3 is made up of 15 amino acids. Germline V gene sequence: CDR1 SGHNT, CDR2 YYREEE (reference sequence). The CDR3 is CASSLGQASSYEQYF. In DNA form, the CDR3 reads TGTGCCAGCAGCTTAGGACAGGCTTCCTCCTACGAGCAGTACTTC. Full variable domain (outside the CDR3, taken from reference TRBV5-4 and TRBJ2-7): ETGVTQSPTHLIKTRGQQVTLRCSSQSGHNTVSWYQQALGQGPQFIFQYYREEENGRGNFPPRFSGLQFPNYSSELNVNALELDDSALYLCASSLGQASSYEQYFGPGTRLTVT.

This clonotype was picked up many times. The chain joins TRBV15 to TRBJ1-2; TRBD1 might be the D (5 bases). V lost 2 bases, J lost 4 bases, and 14 bases lay in between. CDR3 length: 15 amino acids. Germline assignment: CDR1 LNHNV and CDR2 YYDKDF (reference sequence). Written as DNA, the CDR3 is TGTGCCACCAGCAGATTGGGGACGGGAGGCTATGGCTACACCTTC. It codes for CATSRLGTGGYGYTF.

This clonotype turned up a few times. J is TRBJ2-2 and V is TRBV6-6; D gene unclear. Germline CDR1 reads MNHNY; CDR2 reads SVGAGI (reference sequence). The CDR3 is made up of 12 amino acids. Trimming stripped 7 bases from V and 8 bases from J, with 11 bases between. CDR3 DNA sequence: TGTGCCAGCACCGCGATTCCAGGGGAGCTGTTTTTT. Protein sequence: CASTAIPGELFF.

The sample holds a few counts of this clonotype. The chain joins TRBV7-9 to TRBJ1-1; a weak D match, TRBD1 (6 bases). V was cut by 2 bases and J by 1 base, with 8 bases left in between. This CDR3 is built from 14 residues. Germline assignment: CDR1 SEHNR and CDR2 FQNEAQ (reference sequence). The CDR3 reads CASSLKGGNTEAFF. CDR3 nucleotides: TGTGCCAGCAGCTTAAAGGGGGGGAACACTGAAGCTTTCTTT.

The V call is TRBV29-1, the J call TRBJ1-1; no reliable D call. The ends were cut back, 5 bases at V and 1 base at J, with 8 bases in the middle. The CDR3 totals 12 residues. Germline CDR1 and CDR2: SQVTM and ANQGSEA. CDR3 region: CSVRMENTEAFF. The CDR3 DNA reads as TGCAGCGTTAGGATGGAGAACACTGAAGCTTTCTTT.

The chain couples TRBV5-1 to TRBJ2-5; 11 nucleotides agree with TRBD2. The CDR3 runs to 16 residues. Trimming removed 4 bases from V and 4 bases from J; junction bases left unmatched: 9. Germline CDR1 SGHRS, CDR2 YFSETQ. CDR3 sequence reads: CASSDSGGAPGETQYF. The CDR3, as DNA: TGCGCCAGCAGCGATAGCGGGGGGGCCCCGGGAGAGACCCAGTACTTC.

At least ten counts were recorded for this clonotype. The gene calls are TRBV28 and TRBJ2-5, with 7 bases aligning to TRBD2. Germline CDR1 MDHEN, CDR2 SYDVKM. The CDR3 has 15 amino acids. Trimming removed 3 bases from V and 2 bases from J; junction bases left unmatched: 6. CDR3 nucleotides: TGTGCCAGCAGTTTGGGGGGGAGAGTACAAGAGACCCAGTACTTC. Its protein product is CASSLGGRVQETQYF.

This clonotype was seen repeatedly, ten times or more. The chain has TRBV20-1 and TRBJ2-6; the D call may be TRBD1 or TRBD2 (7 bases each). V lost 2 bases and J 3 bases, leaving 17 bases between the germline ends. This CDR3 has 17 residues. CDR1 and CDR2 from the germline V gene are DFQATT and SNEGSKA (reference sequence). CDR3 sequence reads: CSARSWGRGLGANVLTF. As DNA, the CDR3 is TGCAGTGCTAGATCGTGGGGGAGGGGGCTTGGGGCCAACGTCCTGACTTTC.

This clonotype showed up many times. The chain has TRBV18 and TRBJ2-2; D is uncertain. CDR1 and CDR2 (germline): KGHSH, LQKENI. V was pared by 4 bases and J by 9 bases, with 6 bases between. The CDR3 length is 11 residues. The CDR3 DNA reads TGTGCCAGCTCACTCGGCCGGGAGCTGTTTTTT. As protein: CASSLGRELFF.

Ten or more counts support this clonotype. The V gene is TRBV28, the J gene TRBJ1-5, with D unresolved. Germline V gives CDR1 MDHEN, CDR2 SYDVKM. CDR3 length equals 13 residues. Trimming pared 6 bases from V and 3 bases from J, leaving 9 bases between. CDR3 amino acids: CASSNGNNQPQHF. For the CDR3, the DNA is TGTGCCAGCAGCAACGGGAACAATCAGCCCCAGCATTTT.

In this sample, this clonotype turned up many times. The chain uses TRBV5-1 and TRBJ2-3, with TRBD2 matching 8 bases. The CDR3 is made up of 16 amino acids. Germline trimming cut 0 bases from V and 1 base from J; bases unmatched to any gene: 4. CDR1 is SGHRS and CDR2 is YFSETQ in the germline V gene. Here the CDR3 DNA reads TGCGCCAGCAGCTTGGATCCGGGGGGGGGCACAGATACGCAGTATTTT. Its translation: CASSLDPGGGTDTQYF.

This clonotype was recorded many times. The chain recombines TRBV7-8 with TRBJ2-6; D is unresolved. The CDR3 covers 15 residues. The V gene lost 4 bases and the J gene lost 0 bases, with 7 bases spanning the gap. Germline V gene lookup returns CDR1 SGHVS and CDR2 FQNEAQ. This CDR3 reads CASSSGYSGANVLTF. The CDR3 DNA follows: TGTGCCAGCAGCTCCGGGTACTCTGGGGCCAACGTCCTGACTTTC.

In regard to this clonotype: A clone one base away is much larger, so this may be a read error. V and J are TRBV4-1 and TRBJ2-1, with a possible D match to TRBD2 (6 bases). The CDR3 is 17 residues long. Per germline, CDR1 MGHRA and CDR2 YSYEKL. Trimming took 4 bases from V and 3 from J, leaving 19 bases between them. The CDR3 here is CASSPSPGSGVYNEQFF. CDR3 coding DNA: TGCGCCAGCAGCCCAAGCCCGGGTAGCGGAGTCTACAATGAGCAGTTCTTC.

This clonotype was detected ten times or more. The J gene is TRBJ2-6, the V gene TRBV27, with D unresolved. Trimming left V 3 bases short and J 0 bases short, with 6 bases between. Germline CDR1 is MNHEY and CDR2 is SMNVEV (reference sequence). There are 15 residues in the CDR3. This chain's CDR3 is CASSFRISGANVLTF. The CDR3 nucleotides are TGTGCCAGCAGTTTCCGTATCTCTGGGGCCAACGTCCTGACTTTC.

This clonotype has a count of ten or more. The rearrangement links TRBV29-1 to TRBJ2-7, with D perhaps being TRBD1 or TRBD2 (5 bases each). CDR3 length: 12 amino acids. The ends were cut back, 6 bases at V and 7 bases at J, with 16 bases in the middle. Germline CDR1 reads SQVTM; CDR2 reads ANQGSEA. CDR3 amino acids: CSVQTGPGEQYV. For the CDR3, the DNA is TGCAGCGTCCAAACAGGTCCGGGAGAGCAGTACGTC.

This clonotype was recorded at least ten times. The chain employs TRBV6-6 and TRBJ1-1; D might be TRBD1 (5 bases). The CDR3 is 13 amino acids. CDR1 and CDR2 from the germline V gene are MNHNY and SVGAGI (reference sequence). The germline V and J ends were trimmed by 5 bases and 5 bases, with 12 bases remaining between them. CDR3 coding DNA: TGTGCCAGCAGTCCCATGGGGGGGACTGAAGCTTTCTTT. Its translation is CASSPMGGTEAFF.

This clonotype appeared a few times. The chain combines TRBV28 with TRBJ2-7; TRBD1 agrees at 9 bases. In germline, CDR1 is MDHEN, CDR2 SYDVKM. This CDR3 is built from 16 residues. The CDR3 is CASSPSRGQGPYEQYV. CDR3 bases: TGTGCCAGCAGTCCTTCCCGGGGACAGGGCCCCTATGAGCAGTACGTC.